A selection of T cell receptor beta chains follows, all from one sample in a study of cytomegalovirus exposure and HLA in healthy donors. Using immunoSEQ multiplex PCR, the repertoire was profiled, and TCRdb retains in-frame clones only, with some absent. The sample consists of more than 110,000 clones, 70% of them appearing once. The sample comprised PBMCs. All receptors derive from a woman aged 25 to 39 in good health and CMV-seronegative. Each CDR3 is given with its conserved first and last residue. Fields, in order: CDR3 DNA, CDR3 protein, J gene, clone size, D gene, V gene. D genes are given only for firm matches. Rows may omit the clone size; those that give it use once, few, many or a size class.

CDR3 DNA: TGTGCCAGCAGTGAGTGGGTCAGGGGAAGAGGCGAGCAGTACTTC
CDR3 protein: CASSEWVRGRGEQYF
J gene: TRBJ2-7
clone size: NA
D gene: NA
V gene: TRBV6-1

CDR3 DNA: TGTGCCAGAAGCTTATGGGTACAGAAAGCACTTCACGCTTTCTTT
CDR3 protein: CARSLWVQKALHAFF
J gene: TRBJ1-1
clone size: few
D gene: NA
V gene: TRBV7-5

CDR3 DNA: TGCGCCAGCAGCTTCGCAGAAAATGAAAAACTGTTTTTT
CDR3 protein: CASSFAENEKLFF
J gene: TRBJ1-4
clone size: once
D gene: NA
V gene: TRBV5-1

CDR3 DNA: TGTGCCAGCAGTGACGGACAGATCCTGAACACTGAAGCTTTCTTT
CDR3 protein: CASSDGQILNTEAFF
J gene: TRBJ1-1
clone size: NA
D gene: NA
V gene: TRBV6-1

CDR3 DNA: TGTGCCAGCAGCTTGGCGGGAGTCGACAATGAGCAGTTCTTC
CDR3 protein: CASSLAGVDNEQFF
J gene: TRBJ2-1
clone size: NA
D gene: TRBD2
V gene: TRBV7-6

CDR3 DNA: TGCGCCAGCAGCCAAGAGAAAACTAGCGGGGGAGGTCGAGTCGGGGAGACCCAGTACTTC
CDR3 protein: CASSQEKTSGGGRVGETQYF
J gene: TRBJ2-5
clone size: NA
D gene: TRBD2
V gene: TRBV4-1

CDR3 DNA: TGTGCCAGCAGCCAGGGACAGTACTCTGGAAACACCATATATTTT
CDR3 protein: CASSQGQYSGNTIYF
J gene: TRBJ1-3
clone size: few
D gene: TRBD1
V gene: TRBV7-2

CDR3 DNA: TGTGCCAGCAGTGGGTTGGACAGGGGCCAGAATCAGCCCCAGCATTTT
CDR3 protein: CASSGLDRGQNQPQHF
J gene: TRBJ1-5
clone size: NA
D gene: TRBD1
V gene: TRBV28

CDR3 DNA: TGTGCCAGCAGCTTAGTCGGCAGGGGAACCGGAAACACCATATATTTT
CDR3 protein: CASSLVGRGTGNTIYF
J gene: TRBJ1-3
clone size: NA
D gene: NA
V gene: TRBV7-8

CDR3 DNA: TGTGCCAGCAGTCCCCCGGGACAGGGGGCGCGGGTCAATCAGCCCCAGCATTTT
CDR3 protein: CASSPPGQGARVNQPQHF
J gene: TRBJ1-5
clone size: NA
D gene: TRBD1
V gene: TRBV27

CDR3 DNA: TGTGCCTCGCGGACAGGGGTCGTCACTGAAGCTTTCTTT
CDR3 protein: CASRTGVVTEAFF
J gene: TRBJ1-1
clone size: NA
D gene: TRBD1
V gene: TRBV6-1

CDR3 DNA: TGCGCCAGCAGCCTCTTTCCCACTAGCGGAACCACAGATACGCAGTATTTT
CDR3 protein: CASSLFPTSGTTDTQYF
J gene: TRBJ2-3
clone size: NA
D gene: TRBD2
V gene: TRBV4-1

CDR3 DNA: TGTGCCAGCAGCCCAGAAGGGGGCCCTGGCTACACCTTC
CDR3 protein: CASSPEGGPGYTF
J gene: TRBJ1-2
clone size: few
D gene: TRBD1
V gene: TRBV6-1

CDR3 DNA: TGTGCCAGCAGCTCCCGACTAGCGGGGGGGCTCGGAGATACGCAGTATTTT
CDR3 protein: CASSSRLAGGLGDTQYF
J gene: TRBJ2-3
clone size: NA
D gene: TRBD2
V gene: TRBV9

CDR3 DNA: TGTGCCTGGAGTGTCCAGAGCGGGGACATGTACAATCAGCCCCAGCATTTT
CDR3 protein: CAWSVQSGDMYNQPQHF
J gene: TRBJ1-5
clone size: NA
D gene: NA
V gene: TRBV30

CDR3 DNA: TGTGCCAGCTCTGGGGGGGCAGCCAAAAACATTCAGTACTTC
CDR3 protein: CASSGGAAKNIQYF
J gene: TRBJ2-4
clone size: NA
D gene: NA
V gene: TRBV6-5

CDR3 DNA: TGTGCCAGCAGGCGTTTCCTTTGGGGCGTGTCTGAAGCTTTCTTT
CDR3 protein: CASRRFLWGVSEAFF
J gene: TRBJ1-1
clone size: NA
D gene: NA
V gene: TRBV28

CDR3 DNA: TGTGCCAGCAATCCCCAGGGTTTAAGCTCCTACAATGAGCAGTTCTTC
CDR3 protein: CASNPQGLSSYNEQFF
J gene: TRBJ2-1
clone size: NA
D gene: NA
V gene: TRBV5-6

CDR3 DNA: TGTGCCAGCAGCGCGACAGGGGGAGACACTGAAGCTTTCTTT
CDR3 protein: CASSATGGDTEAFF
J gene: TRBJ1-1
clone size: NA
D gene: TRBD1
V gene: TRBV7-2

CDR3 DNA: TGTGCCTGGAGTTTAAAGATAGGGGCAACTAACAATCAGCCCCAGCATTTT
CDR3 protein: CAWSLKIGATNNQPQHF
J gene: TRBJ1-5
clone size: NA
D gene: NA
V gene: TRBV30

CDR3 DNA: TGTGCCAGCAGTTTTCAACTACAACAGGGGAGCAATCAGCCCCAGCATTTT
CDR3 protein: CASSFQLQQGSNQPQHF
J gene: TRBJ1-5
clone size: NA
D gene: TRBD1
V gene: TRBV28

CDR3 DNA: TGTGCCAGCAGCCGTTACGAGGAAAACACCATATATTTT
CDR3 protein: CASSRYEENTIYF
J gene: TRBJ1-3
clone size: NA
D gene: NA
V gene: TRBV7-6

CDR3 DNA: TGTGCCAGCAGCTTTGCCCCGGGACAGGGATCTAGTGAAGCTTTCTTT
CDR3 protein: CASSFAPGQGSSEAFF
J gene: TRBJ1-1
clone size: once
D gene: NA
V gene: TRBV21-1

CDR3 DNA: TGTGCCAGCAGCCCTGTGTCAGGGATTTCACAGCCCCAGCATTTT
CDR3 protein: CASSPVSGISQPQHF
J gene: TRBJ1-5
clone size: NA
D gene: NA
V gene: TRBV6-1

CDR3 DNA: TGTGCCAGCGTCCAGTCCAGCTCTGGAAACACCATATATTTT
CDR3 protein: CASVQSSSGNTIYF
J gene: TRBJ1-3
clone size: NA
D gene: NA
V gene: TRBV2

CDR3 DNA: TGTGCCAGCAGGTTTCGTAAGTGGGGACAGGGTGAAGCTTTCTTT
CDR3 protein: CASRFRKWGQGEAFF
J gene: TRBJ1-1
clone size: NA
D gene: TRBD1
V gene: TRBV13

CDR3 DNA: TGTGCCAGCAGTGATAGAGAAAAACTGTTTTTT
CDR3 protein: CASSDREKLFF
J gene: TRBJ1-4
clone size: NA
D gene: NA
V gene: TRBV2

CDR3 DNA: TGTGCCAGCAGTTTCACATTTGCGGGGGGCTACACCTTC
CDR3 protein: CASSFTFAGGYTF
J gene: TRBJ1-2
clone size: NA
D gene: NA
V gene: TRBV28

CDR3 DNA: TGTGCCAGCAGCCCCACAGGGGCGGCCTATGGCTACACCTTC
CDR3 protein: CASSPTGAAYGYTF
J gene: TRBJ1-2
clone size: NA
D gene: TRBD1
V gene: TRBV7-3